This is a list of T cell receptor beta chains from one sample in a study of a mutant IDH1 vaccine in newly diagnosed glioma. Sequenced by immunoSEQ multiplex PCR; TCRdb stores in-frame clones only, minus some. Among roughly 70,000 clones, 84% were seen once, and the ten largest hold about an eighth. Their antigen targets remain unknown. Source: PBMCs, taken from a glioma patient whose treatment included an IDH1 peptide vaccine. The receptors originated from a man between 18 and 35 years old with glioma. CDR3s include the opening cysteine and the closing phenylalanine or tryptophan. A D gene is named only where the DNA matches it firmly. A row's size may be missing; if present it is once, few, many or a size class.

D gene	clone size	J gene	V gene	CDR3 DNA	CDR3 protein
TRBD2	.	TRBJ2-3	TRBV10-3	TGTGCCATCAGTGAGTTAGGGCCGGGAGGGCCCAGAGATACGCAGTATTTT	CAISELGPGGPRDTQYF
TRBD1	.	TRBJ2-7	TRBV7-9	TGTGCCAGCAGCTTACTGTTATCCCCAACAGGGGACGAGCAGTACTTC	CASSLLLSPTGDEQYF
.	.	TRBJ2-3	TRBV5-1	TGCGCCAGCAGCTCCCCCGTGACGGCGGCAGATACGCAGTATTTT	CASSSPVTAADTQYF
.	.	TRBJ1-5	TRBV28	TGTGCCAGCAGTCGCCAGGGCCTCAATCAGCCCCAGCATTTT	CASSRQGLNQPQHF
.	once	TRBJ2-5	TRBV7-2	TGTGCCAGCAGCTTAGCGGGGGCCCAAGAGACCCAGTACTTC	CASSLAGAQETQYF
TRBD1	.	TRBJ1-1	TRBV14	TGTGCCAGCAGCCTCCGGGACAGCGACGAAGCTTTCTTT	CASSLRDSDEAFF
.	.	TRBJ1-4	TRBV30	TGTGCCTGGAGTGATAACTCTGAAAAACTGTTTTTT	CAWSDNSEKLFF
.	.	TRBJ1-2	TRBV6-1	TGTGCCAGCCTGGGGGGTCGGGGCTACACCTTC	CASLGGRGYTF
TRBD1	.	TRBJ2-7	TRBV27	TGTGCCAGCAGTTTATCACTACCGGGACAGGGGGCGAGTGAGCAGTACTTC	CASSLSLPGQGASEQYF
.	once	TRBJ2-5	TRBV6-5	TGTGCCAGCAGTTATAACACAAGATTTCAAGAGACCCAGTACTTC	CASSYNTRFQETQYF
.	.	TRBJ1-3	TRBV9	TGTGCCAGCACCCAAGGAGGGGTGGGAAACACCATATATTTT	CASTQGGVGNTIYF
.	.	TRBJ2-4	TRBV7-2	TGTGCCAGCAGCTATATTCGCCTGGACAGCAGCAAAAACATTCAGTACTTC	CASSYIRLDSSKNIQYF
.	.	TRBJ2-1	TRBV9	TGTGCCAGCAGCCCCCGGCGGGCTAGCTCCTACAATGAGCAGTTCTTC	CASSPRRASSYNEQFF
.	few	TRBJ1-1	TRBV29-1	TGCAGCGTTGAGCTACCTTACCTGTTGAACACTGAAGCTTTCTTT	CSVELPYLLNTEAFF
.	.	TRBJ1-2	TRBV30	TGTGCCTGGATCGATTCGGCGCCTAACTATGGCTACACCTTC	CAWIDSAPNYGYTF
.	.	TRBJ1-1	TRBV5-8	TGTGCCAGCAGCTTGTACGTTACTGAAGCTTTCTTT	CASSLYVTEAFF
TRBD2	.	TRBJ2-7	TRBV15	TGTGCCACCTCTAGCGGGGGTTCCTCCTACGAGCAGTACTTC	CATSSGGSSYEQYF
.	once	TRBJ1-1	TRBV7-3	TGTGCCAGCAGCCAAAGCCTGGGGACCCCTATGGGCACTGAAGCTTTCTTT	CASSQSLGTPMGTEAFF
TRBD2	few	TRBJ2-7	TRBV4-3	TGCGCCAGCAGCCAAGAGCCAGTAGCGGGAGGTTACTACGAGCAGTACTTC	CASSQEPVAGGYYEQYF
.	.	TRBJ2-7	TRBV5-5	TGTGCCAGCAGCGAGGCAGTCACCTACGAGCAGTACTTC	CASSEAVTYEQYF
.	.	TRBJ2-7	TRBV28	TGTGCCAGCAGTTCAACTAGTTACGAGCAGTACTTC	CASSSTSYEQYF
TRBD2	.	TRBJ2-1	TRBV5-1	TGCGCCACATCGTCTAGCGGGAGCTCCTACAATGAGCAGTTCTTC	CATSSSGSSYNEQFF
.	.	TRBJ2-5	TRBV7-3	TGTGCCAGCTCCCAAGAAAGACAAGAGACCCAGTACTTC	CASSQERQETQYF
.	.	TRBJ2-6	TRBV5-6	TGTGCCAGCAGCTCCGCCCGCCAGGCTCGCAACGTCCTGACTTTC	CASSSARQARNVLTF
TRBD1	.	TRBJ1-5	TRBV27	TGTGCCAGCAGTTTAGGGACAGGGGGCAGTCAGCCCCAGCATTTT	CASSLGTGGSQPQHF
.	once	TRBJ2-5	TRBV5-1	TGCGCCAGCACTCGAATGGGCAGGGGGGGATCCGGGGAGACCCAGTACTTC	CASTRMGRGGSGETQYF
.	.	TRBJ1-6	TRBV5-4	TGTGCCAGCAGCGGGGGGACCGGTCCAGGCTATAATTCACCCCTCCACTTT	CASSGGTGPGYNSPLHF
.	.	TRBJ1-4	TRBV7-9	TGTGCCAGCAGCACTCGGACCCTGGCTAATGAAAAACTGTTTTTT	CASSTRTLANEKLFF
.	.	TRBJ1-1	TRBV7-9	TGTGCCAGCAGCAACAGGGAAAACACTGAAGCTTTCTTT	CASSNRENTEAFF
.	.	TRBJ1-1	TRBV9	TGTGCCAGCAGCCCCGAGAGGGGCAGCACTGAAGCTTTCTTT	CASSPERGSTEAFF
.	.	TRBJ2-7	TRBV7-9	TGTGCCAGCAGCTTACGCGGGGCCTACGAGCAGTACTTC	CASSLRGAYEQYF
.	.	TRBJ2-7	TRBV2	TGTGCCGGCCGGGACGGGAGCTCCTACGAGCAGTACTTC	CAGRDGSSYEQYF
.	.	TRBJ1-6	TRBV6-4	TGTGCCAGCAGTGACTCGCCCCAGTTTCGGTCACCCCTCCACTTT	CASSDSPQFRSPLHF
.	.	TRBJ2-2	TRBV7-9	TGTGCCAGCAGCTTAGTCCCCGACTCCACCGGGGAGCTGTTTTTT	CASSLVPDSTGELFF
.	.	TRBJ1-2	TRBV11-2	TGTGCCAGCAGAAATTTAGGGGGGCAAGGCTACACCTTC	CASRNLGGQGYTF
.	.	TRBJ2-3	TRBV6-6	TGTGCCAGTTGGACGGGATGGGGGGGGGCCCCAGATACGCAGTATTTT	CASWTGWGGAPDTQYF
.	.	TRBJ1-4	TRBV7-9	TGTGCCAGCAGCTTAGGGGCCACAGGTGCAACTAATGAAAAACTGTTTTTT	CASSLGATGATNEKLFF
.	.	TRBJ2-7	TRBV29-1	TGCAGCGTCCTGGACTCCCACGAGCAGTACTTC	CSVLDSHEQYF
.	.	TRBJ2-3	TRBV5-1	TGCGCCAGCAGCCTCCAGATCACAGATACGCAGTATTTT	CASSLQITDTQYF
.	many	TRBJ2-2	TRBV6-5	TGTGCCAGCAGTACCGGGACGGTGAACACCGGGGAGCTGTTTTTT	CASSTGTVNTGELFF
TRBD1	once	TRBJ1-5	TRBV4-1	TGCGCCAGCAGCCAAATGACAGGGGGCTATCAGCCCCAGCATTTT	CASSQMTGGYQPQHF
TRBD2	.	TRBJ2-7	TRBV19	TGTGCCAGTAGTATGAGTAGCGGGAGCATCTACGAGCAGTACTTC	CASSMSSGSIYEQYF
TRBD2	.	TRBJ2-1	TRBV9	TGTGCCAGCAGCGCAGAACCTAGCGGGAGCGATGAGCAGTTCTTC	CASSAEPSGSDEQFF
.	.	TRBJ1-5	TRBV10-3	TGTGCCATCAGTGAGGGGGACCCCAATCAGCCCCAGCATTTT	CAISEGDPNQPQHF
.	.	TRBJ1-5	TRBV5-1	TGCGCCAGCAGCCGGACGGGGGGTCTAAATCAGCCCCAGCATTTT	CASSRTGGLNQPQHF
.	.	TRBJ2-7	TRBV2	TGTGCCAGCAGTGTTCGCTCCTACGAGCAGTACTTC	CASSVRSYEQYF
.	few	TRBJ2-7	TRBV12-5	TGTGCTAGTGGGGGGACTCCCTACGAGCAGTACTTC	CASGGTPYEQYF
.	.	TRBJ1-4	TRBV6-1	TGTGCCAGCAGCCCCGGGTCCTATAATGAAAAACTGTTTTTT	CASSPGSYNEKLFF
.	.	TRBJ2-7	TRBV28	TGTGCCAGCGGTTCAATTGGGGTATCCGAGCAGTACTTC	CASGSIGVSEQYF
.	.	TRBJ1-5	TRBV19	TGTGCCAGTAGTACGGCGGGGAACTTTAATCAGCCCCAGCATTTT	CASSTAGNFNQPQHF